Listed here are 29 T cell receptor beta chains from one sample, sequenced in a study of identical twins. MiXCR was run by TCRdb on the 5' RACE reads, yielding one entry per CDR3 protein. The sample yields 400,000 to 550,000 distinct CDR3 sequences, roughly a fifth seen once. These data also formed part of another study, on T cells expressing NK-cell markers.

Sequenced material: CD4+ T cells sorted from blood. Source of these receptors: a young woman in good health.

The sample holds a few counts of this clonotype. The V call is TRBV20-1, the J call TRBJ2-3; TRBD2 agrees at 7 bases. Trimming removed 3 bases from V and 3 bases from J; junction bases left unmatched: 3. The CDR3 runs to 13 residues. Looked up from germline, CDR1 is DFQATT and CDR2 is SNEGSKA (reference sequence). The CDR3 DNA sequence: TGCAGTGCTAGTTGGCGGGAGACAGATACGCAGTATTTT. Protein product: CSASWRETDTQYF.

The chain carries TRBV2 and TRBJ2-3; D may be TRBD1 or TRBD2 (5 bases each). The V end lost 10 bases, the J end lost 2 bases, and 16 bases lay between the germline ends. The CDR3 runs to 14 residues. Germline V gene data show CDR1 as SNHLY and CDR2 as FYNNEI. CDR3 DNA sequence: TGTGCCACCACAAGGGACCTCCCCACAGATACGCAGTATTTT. Its translation is CATTRDLPTDTQYF.

The rearrangement links TRBV3-1 to TRBJ2-4; 11 nucleotides line up with TRBD2. The CDR3 has 17 residues. CDR1 LGHDT and CDR2 YNNKEL come from the germline V gene (reference sequence). V shed 11 bases, J shed 7 bases, and the junction held 19 bases outside the gene matches. The CDR3 DNA follows: TGTGCCTCCTCCCAACGTCTTAGCGGGAGGGCCGGGAACATTCAGTACTTC. Its protein is CASSQRLSGRAGNIQYF. The full variable domain, with the rest looked up from reference TRBV3-1 and TRBJ2-4, is DTAVSQTPKYLVTQMGNDKSIKCEQNLGHDTMYWYKQDSKKFLKIMFSYNNKELIINETVPNRFSPKSPDKAHLNLHINSLELGDSAVYFCASSQRLSGRAGNIQYFGAGTRLSVL.

The J gene is TRBJ2-1, the V gene TRBV2, with 11 nucleotides matching TRBD2. V trimming: 8 bases; J trimming: 9 bases; junction bases outside the gene matches: 9. In germline, CDR1 is SNHLY, CDR2 FYNNEI. CDR3 length equals 14 residues. CDR3 bases: TGTGCCAGCGATTTACTAGCGGGAGAACTTGAGCAGTTCTTC. It specifies CASDLLAGELEQFF.

This clonotype was found a few times. The chain joins TRBV27 to TRBJ2-1; TRBD2 matches 10 bases. Germline V gene lookup returns CDR1 MNHEY and CDR2 SMNVEV (reference sequence). With V trimmed by 8 bases and J by 7 bases, 20 bases remained unmatched. The CDR3 covers 18 residues. The CDR3 loop reads CASLRRISLAGGRNEQFF. CDR3 in DNA: TGTGCCAGCCTTCGGCGAATTTCCTTAGCGGGAGGAAGGAATGAGCAGTTCTTC.

This clonotype was seen repeatedly, ten times or more. The CDR3: CAISGADSGNTIYF. CDR3 in DNA: TGTGCCATCAGTGGGGCAGACTCTGGAAACACCATATATTTT. The chain joins TRBV10-3 to TRBJ1-3; D unresolved. Germline lookup yields CDR1 ENHRY and CDR2 SYGVKD. V lost 4 bases, J lost 0 bases, and 7 bases lay in between. The CDR3 consists of 14 residues.

This clonotype appeared a few times. This chain uses TRBV6-5 with TRBJ1-2; D unclear. Between the trimmed V and J ends, which lost 2 bases and 8 bases, there was a span of 12 bases. This CDR3 is 13 amino acids long. Germline V lookup: CDR1 MNHEY, CDR2 SVGAGI. CDR3 nucleotide sequence: TGTGCCAGCAGTTACCGCGAGTTGGGAGGCTACACCTTC. Translating gives CASSYRELGGYTF.

This clonotype has only a few counts. The chain employs TRBV5-1 and TRBJ2-3; 10 positions match TRBD2. Germline trimming cut 0 bases from V and 6 bases from J; bases unmatched to any gene: 4. The CDR3 is 15 residues long. Germline CDR1 is SGHRS and CDR2 is YFSETQ. The CDR3 DNA reads as TGCGCCAGCAGCTTGGAGCGGGGGGGACCCGATACGCAGTATTTT. Amino acids: CASSLERGGPDTQYF.

This clonotype has a handful of counts. V and J are TRBV20-1 and TRBJ2-3, with 9 positions matching TRBD2. The CDR3 spans 15 residues. After removal of 3 bases from V and 0 bases from J, the junction contained 4 bases not matched to a gene. CDR1 is DFQATT, CDR2 SNEGSKA, per germline (reference sequence). The CDR3 spells CSASPAGGSTDTQYF. In nucleotides, the CDR3 is TGCAGTGCTAGCCCGGCGGGGGGGAGCACAGATACGCAGTATTTT.

This clonotype occurred a few times. The rearrangement joins TRBV12-3 or TRBV12-4 to TRBJ2-7; 14 nucleotides match TRBD2. This CDR3 region has 14 residues. The junction had 4 bases not matched to a gene; V was cut back by 5 bases and J by 7 bases. CDR3 in DNA: TGTGCCAGCAGTACGGGACTAGCGGGAGTAGAGCAGTACTTC. Translated, it gives CASSTGLAGVEQYF.

This clonotype was seen a few times. The CDR3 protein is CASSPPGQGALFF. The CDR3 nucleotides read TGTGCCAGCAGTCCGCCGGGACAGGGGGCACTGTTTTTT. V gene TRBV6-6 combines with J gene TRBJ1-4; 12 nucleotides match TRBD1. The CDR3 runs to 13 residues. With V trimmed by 5 bases and J by 13 bases, 5 bases remained unmatched. The germline V gene has CDR1 MNHNY and CDR2 SVGAGI (reference sequence).

The sample holds a few counts of this clonotype. The chain carries TRBV20-1 and TRBJ2-5, with 7 nucleotides matching TRBD2. The germline gives CDR1 DFQATT, CDR2 SNEGSKA (reference sequence). The CDR3 extends over 14 amino acids. Trimming took 3 bases from V and 6 from J; bases not matched to a gene: 10. CDR3 DNA: TGCAGTGCTAGTGAAGGCGGGAGCGGAAAGACCCAGTACTTC. This encodes CSASEGGSGKTQYF.

The V and J genes are TRBV9 and TRBJ1-1, with D maybe TRBD1 (6 bases). Germline CDR1 reads SGDLS; CDR2 reads YYNGEE. Trimming left V 3 bases short and J 0 bases short, with 12 bases between. The CDR3 consists of 15 residues. CDR3 sequence (DNA): TGTGCCAGCAGCGATCCCGGGACAATGAACACTGAAGCTTTCTTT. Translated: CASSDPGTMNTEAFF.

This clonotype was observed a few times. The chain has TRBV4-3 and TRBJ2-1; D unresolved. V was trimmed by 1 base and J by 9 bases, leaving 10 bases between them. The length of the CDR3 is 13 residues. Germline CDR1 is LGHNA and CDR2 is YSLEER. CDR3 nucleotides: TGCGCCAGCAGCCAAGGACTGCAAATTGAGCAGTTCTTC. Translated: CASSQGLQIEQFF.

J is TRBJ2-1 and V is TRBV20-1; TRBD2 is a possible D gene (6 bases). With 5 bases removed from V and 7 bases from J, the gap between germline ends came to 18 bases. This CDR3 comprises 14 residues. Germline V gene data show CDR1 as DFQATT and CDR2 as SNEGSKA (reference sequence). CDR3 bases: TGCAGTGCTGCGCGGGATATTAGTCGGAATGAGCAGTTCTTC. It codes for CSAARDISRNEQFF.

This clonotype was observed a few times. The J gene is TRBJ2-7, the V gene TRBV11-2; D unresolved. This CDR3 region has 18 residues. V dropped 5 bases and J dropped 3 bases, with 26 bases sitting between them. Germline V lookup: CDR1 SGHAT, CDR2 FQNNGV. The CDR3 region is CASSLGGVVRSSGYEQYF. DNA for the CDR3: TGTGCCAGCAGCCTTGGTGGAGTAGTAAGGAGTTCAGGCTACGAGCAGTACTTC.

This clonotype showed up just a few times. The chain employs TRBV4-3 and TRBJ2-7; TRBD1 agrees at 8 bases. The CDR3 extends over 13 amino acids. Germline V gene data show CDR1 as LGHNA and CDR2 as YSLEER. Trimming removed 4 bases from V and 5 bases from J; junction bases left unmatched: 4. The CDR3 bases are TGCGCCAGCAGCCCGGGACAGGCCCACGAGCAGTACTTC. It codes for CASSPGQAHEQYF.

This clonotype occurred a few times. The chain has TRBV20-1 and TRBJ2-1; TRBD1 might be the D (5 bases). The germline V and J ends were trimmed by 5 bases and 2 bases, with 13 bases remaining between them. Germline loops: CDR1 DFQATT, CDR2 SNEGSKA (reference sequence). The CDR3 runs 14 residues. DNA for the CDR3: TGCAGTGCTCCGGACACCTGGGCCTACAATGAGCAGTTCTTC. It is translated as CSAPDTWAYNEQFF.

This clonotype was detected many times. The chain carries TRBV7-3 and TRBJ2-2; D gene uncertain. V lost 4 bases to trimming and J lost 0 bases, with 6 bases between them. The CDR3 extends over 14 amino acids. Germline V gives CDR1 SGHTA, CDR2 FQGTGA. The CDR3 sequence: CASSSSPNTGELFF. The CDR3 DNA sequence: TGTGCCAGCAGCTCCAGCCCGAACACCGGGGAGCTGTTTTTT.

This clonotype was counted a few times. The rearrangement links TRBV4-2 to TRBJ2-7, with TRBD2 matching over 12 bases. The CDR3 runs to 17 residues. V lost 0 bases to trimming and J lost 5 bases; unmatched junction nucleotides: 8. Germline assignment: CDR1 LGHNA and CDR2 YNFKEQ. The CDR3 reads CASSQDVASGGANEQYF. For the CDR3, the DNA is TGTGCCAGCAGCCAAGATGTGGCTAGCGGGGGGGCCAACGAGCAGTACTTC.

The V and J genes are TRBV6-1 and TRBJ2-1; 11 bases line up with TRBD2. The CDR3 is 16 amino acids. V was pared by 6 bases and J by 4 bases, with 8 bases of the junction left unmatched. Germline V gives CDR1 MNHNS, CDR2 SASEGT. DNA for the CDR3: TGTGCCAGCAGCAACCAGGGACTAGCGGTGTACAATGAGCAGTTCTTC. It translates to CASSNQGLAVYNEQFF.

There are many counts of this clonotype. The gene calls are TRBV12-3 or TRBV12-4 and TRBJ1-2, with 8 bases identical to TRBD1. The CDR3 loop spans 12 amino acids. Trimming cost V 6 bases and J 6 bases; bases outside gene matches: 3. DNA of the CDR3: TGTGCCAGCAGGAAGACAGGGGATGGCTACACCTTC. This gives the protein CASRKTGDGYTF.

This clonotype was detected many times. The chain carries TRBV12-3 or TRBV12-4 and TRBJ2-1; weak D call: TRBD2 (5 bases). The CDR3 spans 13 residues. The V end was cut by 6 bases, the J end by 8 bases, with 14 bases between. CDR3 sequence: CASRPGLRHEQFF. DNA for the CDR3: TGTGCCAGCAGACCGGGATTAAGGCATGAGCAGTTCTTC.

The chain uses TRBV20-1 and TRBJ2-7, with 7 positions matching TRBD1. The J segment lost 4 bases and the V segment lost 6 bases, leaving 3 bases of the junction unmatched. The CDR3 covers 11 residues. In germline, CDR1 is DFQATT, CDR2 SNEGSKA (reference sequence). The CDR3 DNA reads as TGCAGTGCCCGACAGGGTTACGAGCAGTACTTC. Translating gives CSARQGYEQYF.

This clonotype was counted only a few times. The rearrangement uses TRBV4-3 and TRBJ2-1, with D tentatively TRBD2 (6 bases). There are 15 residues in the CDR3. Germline CDR1 reads LGHNA; CDR2 reads YSLEER. Trimming removed 1 base at V and 9 bases at J, with 16 bases between. The CDR3 DNA reads as TGCGCCAGCAGCCAAGCGCGCGGGAATTTCTTTGAGCAGTTCTTC. Its protein product is CASSQARGNFFEQFF.

The rearrangement links TRBV12-3 or TRBV12-4 to TRBJ2-7; 9 positions agree with TRBD1. The CDR3 runs 14 residues. Trimming cost V 6 bases and J 6 bases; bases outside gene matches: 9. Here the CDR3 DNA reads TGTGCCAGCAGCCAGGGGACAGGGAGATCCGAGCAGTACTTC. This translates into CASSQGTGRSEQYF.

V usage is TRBV12-3 or TRBV12-4 and J usage is TRBJ1-2; D ambiguous. The CDR3 is made up of 13 amino acids. V was shortened by 6 bases and J by 6 bases, with 14 bases between the two germline ends. CDR3 region: CASSLEVDHGYTF. CDR3 bases: TGTGCCAGCAGCCTTGAAGTGGACCATGGCTACACCTTC.

The table lists this clonotype with a few counts. The chain employs TRBV29-1 and TRBJ2-2, with 9 nucleotides matching TRBD2. From germline, CDR1 is SQVTM and CDR2 ANQGSEA. The CDR3 runs 12 residues. V was clipped by 6 bases and J by 13 bases; unmatched bases: 9. The DNA for the CDR3 is TGCAGCGTGCGGGGGGGGGACAGAGGGCTGTTTTTT. Protein: CSVRGGDRGLFF.

This clonotype was detected a few times. The chain links TRBV5-1 to TRBJ1-2; D ambiguous. Looked up from germline, CDR1 is SGHRS and CDR2 is YFSETQ. The CDR3 is made up of 14 amino acids. Trimming removed 0 bases at V and 5 bases at J, with 11 bases between. The CDR3 sequence is CASSLVGGLYGYTF. The DNA of the CDR3 is TGCGCCAGCAGCTTGGTGGGTGGGCTTTATGGCTACACCTTC.